The clone carrying this T cell receptor beta chain has a count of ten or more. The antigen remains unidentified. The data stem from a study of blood T cells in healthy people across ages. Overall study results and limits: Total diversity from one million sequenced T cells was likely underestimated.

Sample-barcoded 5' priming and a J-beta primer mix drove a second PCR of about 7 to 12 cycles. TCRdb reprocessed the 5' RACE reads via MiXCR and lists one record per CDR3 protein. The sample yields around 1,000,000 distinct CDR3 sequences, about 23% seen once. Trimming shortened V by 5 bases and J by 6 bases, and 7 bases separated the two germline ends. Germline assignment: CDR1 SEHNR and CDR2 FQNEAQ (reference sequence). This CDR3 comprises 12 residues. Healthy individuals of Caucasian origin from Russia, aged roughly 6 to 90, served as donors. This sample was shared with a second study, whose subject was T cells of mothers and their children.

The chain carries TRBV7-9 and TRBJ1-4; no reliable D call. The sample comprised blood. The TCR sequence derives from a girl between 2 and 10 years old in good health. This CDR3 is CASSPGDEKLFF. The DNA of the CDR3 is TGTGCCAGCAGCCCCGGAGATGAAAAACTGTTTTTT.